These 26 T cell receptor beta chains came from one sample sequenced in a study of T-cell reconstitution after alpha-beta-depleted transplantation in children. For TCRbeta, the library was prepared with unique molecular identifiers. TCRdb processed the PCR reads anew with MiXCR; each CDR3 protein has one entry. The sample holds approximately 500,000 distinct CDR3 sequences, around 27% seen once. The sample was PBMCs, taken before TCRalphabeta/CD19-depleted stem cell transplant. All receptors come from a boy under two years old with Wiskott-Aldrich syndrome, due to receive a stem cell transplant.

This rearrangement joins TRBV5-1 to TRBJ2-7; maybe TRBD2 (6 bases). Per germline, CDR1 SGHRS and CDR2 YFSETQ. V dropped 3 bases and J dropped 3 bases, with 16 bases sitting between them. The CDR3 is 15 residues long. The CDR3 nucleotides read TGCGCCAGCAGCTCGAGACCGACTAGTAGCTACGAGCAGTACTTC. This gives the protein CASSSRPTSSYEQYF.

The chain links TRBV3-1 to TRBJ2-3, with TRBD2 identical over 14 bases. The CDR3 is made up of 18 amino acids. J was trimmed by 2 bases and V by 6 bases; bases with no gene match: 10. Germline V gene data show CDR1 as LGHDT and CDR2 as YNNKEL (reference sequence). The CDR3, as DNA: TGTGCCAGCAGTCCGAGGACTAGCGGGAGGATTCCCACAGATACGCAGTATTTT. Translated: CASSPRTSGRIPTDTQYF.

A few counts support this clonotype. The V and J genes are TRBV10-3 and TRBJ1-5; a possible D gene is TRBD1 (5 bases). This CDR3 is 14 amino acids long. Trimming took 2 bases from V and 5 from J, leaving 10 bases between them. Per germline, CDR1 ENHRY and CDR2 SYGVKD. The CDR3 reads CAISEGGEDQPQHF. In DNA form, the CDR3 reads TGTGCCATCAGTGAGGGGGGTGAGGATCAGCCCCAGCATTTT.

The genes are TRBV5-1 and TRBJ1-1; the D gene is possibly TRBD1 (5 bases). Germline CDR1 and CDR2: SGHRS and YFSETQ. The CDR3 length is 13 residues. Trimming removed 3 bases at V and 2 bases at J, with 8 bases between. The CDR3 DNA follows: TGCGCCAGCAGCTGGGGCATAAACACTGAAGCTTTCTTT. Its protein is CASSWGINTEAFF.

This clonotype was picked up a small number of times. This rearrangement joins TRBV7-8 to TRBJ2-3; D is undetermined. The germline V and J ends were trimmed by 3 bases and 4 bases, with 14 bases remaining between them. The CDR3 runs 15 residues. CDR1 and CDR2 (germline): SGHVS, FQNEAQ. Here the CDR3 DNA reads TGTGCCAGCAGCTTTAGGCCTAGTCTGGCAGATACGCAGTATTTT. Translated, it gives CASSFRPSLADTQYF.

CDR3 in amino acids: CSASSGSGRGSTDTQYF. CDR3 DNA: TGCAGTGCTAGCTCGGGAAGTGGTCGCGGGAGCACAGATACGCAGTATTTT. The J gene is TRBJ2-3, the V gene TRBV20-1, with a tentative D call TRBD2 (5 bases). The germline V and J ends were trimmed by 3 bases and 0 bases, with 19 bases remaining between them. The germline CDR1 and CDR2 sequences are DFQATT and SNEGSKA (reference sequence). This CDR3 has 17 residues.

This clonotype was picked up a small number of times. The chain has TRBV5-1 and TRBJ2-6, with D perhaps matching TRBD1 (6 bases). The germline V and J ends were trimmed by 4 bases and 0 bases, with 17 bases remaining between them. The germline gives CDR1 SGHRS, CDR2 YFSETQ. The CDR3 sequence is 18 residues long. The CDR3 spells CASSNTGSTSSGANVLTF. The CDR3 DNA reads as TGCGCCAGCAGCAATACAGGGTCAACCTCCTCTGGGGCCAACGTCCTGACTTTC.

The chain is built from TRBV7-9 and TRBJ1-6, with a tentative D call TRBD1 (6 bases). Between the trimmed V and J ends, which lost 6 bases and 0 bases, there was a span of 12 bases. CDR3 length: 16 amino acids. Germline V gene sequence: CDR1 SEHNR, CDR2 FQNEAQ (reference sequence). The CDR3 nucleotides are TGTGCCAGCAGTCCCGACAGGAGCTCCTATAATTCACCCCTCCACTTT. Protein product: CASSPDRSSYNSPLHF.

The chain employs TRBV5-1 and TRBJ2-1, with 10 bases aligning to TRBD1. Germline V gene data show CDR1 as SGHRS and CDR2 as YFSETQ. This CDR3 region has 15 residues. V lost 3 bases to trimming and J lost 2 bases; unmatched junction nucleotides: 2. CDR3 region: CASSSTGGTYNEQFF. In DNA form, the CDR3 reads TGCGCCAGCAGCTCGACAGGGGGCACCTACAATGAGCAGTTCTTC.

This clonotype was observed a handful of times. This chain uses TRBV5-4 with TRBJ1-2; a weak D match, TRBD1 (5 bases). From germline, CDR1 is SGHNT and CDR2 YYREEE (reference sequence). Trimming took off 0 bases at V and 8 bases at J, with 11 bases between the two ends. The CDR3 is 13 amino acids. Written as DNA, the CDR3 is TGTGCCAGCAGCTTGGCAGGGCGTGGGGGCTACACCTTC. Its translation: CASSLAGRGGYTF.

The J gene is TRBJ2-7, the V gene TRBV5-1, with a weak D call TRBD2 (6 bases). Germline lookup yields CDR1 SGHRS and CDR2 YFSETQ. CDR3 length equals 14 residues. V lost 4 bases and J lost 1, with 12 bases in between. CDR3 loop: CASSTSPLSYEQYF. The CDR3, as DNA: TGCGCCAGCAGCACTAGCCCTCTTTCCTACGAGCAGTACTTC.

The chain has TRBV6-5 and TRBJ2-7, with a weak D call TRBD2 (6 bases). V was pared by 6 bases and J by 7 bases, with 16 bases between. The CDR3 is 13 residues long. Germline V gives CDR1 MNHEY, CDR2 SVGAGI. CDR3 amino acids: CASSAGYSWEQYF. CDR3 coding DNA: TGTGCCAGCAGCGCGGGATATTCCTGGGAGCAGTACTTC.

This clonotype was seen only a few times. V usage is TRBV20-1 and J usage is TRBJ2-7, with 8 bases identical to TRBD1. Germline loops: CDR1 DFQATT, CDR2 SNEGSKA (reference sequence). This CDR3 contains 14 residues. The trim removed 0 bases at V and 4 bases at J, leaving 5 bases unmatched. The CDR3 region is CSAREDTGGYEQYF. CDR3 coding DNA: TGCAGTGCTAGAGAAGATACAGGGGGATACGAGCAGTACTTC.

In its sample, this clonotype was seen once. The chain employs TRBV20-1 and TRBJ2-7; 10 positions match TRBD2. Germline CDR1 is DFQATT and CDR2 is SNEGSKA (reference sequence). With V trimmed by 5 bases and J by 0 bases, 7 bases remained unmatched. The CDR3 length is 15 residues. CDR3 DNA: TGCAGTGCTGAGGGTTCTAGCGGGGGCTCCTACGAGCAGTACTTC. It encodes CSAEGSSGGSYEQYF.

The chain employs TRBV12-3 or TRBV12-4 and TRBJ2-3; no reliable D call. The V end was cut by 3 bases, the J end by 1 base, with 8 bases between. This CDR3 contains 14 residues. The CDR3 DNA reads TGTGCCAGCAGTTTGATGGTGGGCACAGATACGCAGTATTTT. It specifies CASSLMVGTDTQYF.

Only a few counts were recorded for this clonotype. CDR3 DNA: TGTGCCAGCTGCGGGGACGCCTCCTACGAGCAGTACTTC. It yields the protein CASCGDASYEQYF. The chain is built from TRBV28 and TRBJ2-7; D possibly corresponds to TRBD2 (6 bases). From germline, CDR1 is MDHEN and CDR2 SYDVKM. The V end was cut by 8 bases, the J end by 0 bases, with 11 bases between. This CDR3 has 13 residues.

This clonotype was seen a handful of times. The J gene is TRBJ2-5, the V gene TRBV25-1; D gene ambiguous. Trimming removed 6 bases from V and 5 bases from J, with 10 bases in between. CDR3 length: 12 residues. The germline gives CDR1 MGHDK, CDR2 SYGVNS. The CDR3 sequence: CASRTVGETQYF. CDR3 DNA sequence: TGTGCCAGCAGGACGGTCGGGGAGACCCAGTACTTC.

The CDR3 DNA follows: TGTGCCAGCAGCTCCGGGCCGACTAGTAGGCCCGAGACCCAGTACTTC. Protein: CASSSGPTSRPETQYF. V usage is TRBV7-9 and J usage is TRBJ2-5, with D perhaps matching TRBD2 (6 bases). Germline CDR1 and CDR2: SEHNR and FQNEAQ (reference sequence). V dropped 4 bases and J dropped 5 bases, with 20 bases sitting between them. The CDR3 runs to 16 residues.

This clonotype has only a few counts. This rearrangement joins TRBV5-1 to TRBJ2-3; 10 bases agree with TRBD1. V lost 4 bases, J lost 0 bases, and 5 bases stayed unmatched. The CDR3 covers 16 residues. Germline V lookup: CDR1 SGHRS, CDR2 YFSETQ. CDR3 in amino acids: CASSAGDRGSTDTQYF. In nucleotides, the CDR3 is TGCGCCAGCAGCGCCGGGGACAGGGGTAGCACAGATACGCAGTATTTT.

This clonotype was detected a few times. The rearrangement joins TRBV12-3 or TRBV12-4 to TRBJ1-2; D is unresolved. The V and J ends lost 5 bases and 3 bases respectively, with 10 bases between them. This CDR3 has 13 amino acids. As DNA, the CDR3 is TGTGCCAGCAGTAAAACAGCAGACTATGGCTACACCTTC. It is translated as CASSKTADYGYTF.

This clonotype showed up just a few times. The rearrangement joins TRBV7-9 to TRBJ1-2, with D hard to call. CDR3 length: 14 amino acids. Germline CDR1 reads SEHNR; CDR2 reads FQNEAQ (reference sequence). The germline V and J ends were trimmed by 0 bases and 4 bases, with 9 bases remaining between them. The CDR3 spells CASSLAPQSYGYTF. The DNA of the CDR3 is TGTGCCAGCAGCTTAGCTCCCCAGAGCTATGGCTACACCTTC.

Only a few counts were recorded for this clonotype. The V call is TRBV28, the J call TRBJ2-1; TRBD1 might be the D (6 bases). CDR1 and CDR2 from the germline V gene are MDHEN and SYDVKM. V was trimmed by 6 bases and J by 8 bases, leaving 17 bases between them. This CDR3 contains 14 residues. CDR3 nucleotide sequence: TGTGCCAGCAGCCTCAGGGGCACCACCCATGAGCAGTTCTTC. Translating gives CASSLRGTTHEQFF.

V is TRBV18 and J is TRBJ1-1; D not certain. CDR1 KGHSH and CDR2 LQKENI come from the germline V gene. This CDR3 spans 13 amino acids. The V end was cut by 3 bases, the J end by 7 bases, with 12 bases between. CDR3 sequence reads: CASSPGQEIEAFF. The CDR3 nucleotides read TGTGCCAGCTCACCTGGGCAGGAGATTGAAGCTTTCTTT.

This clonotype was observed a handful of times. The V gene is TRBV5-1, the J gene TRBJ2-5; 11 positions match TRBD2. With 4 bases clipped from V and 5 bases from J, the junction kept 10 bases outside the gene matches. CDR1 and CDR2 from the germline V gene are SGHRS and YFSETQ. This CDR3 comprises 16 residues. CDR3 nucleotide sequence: TGCGCCAGCAGCGCCACTAGCGGGAGACGTTTGGAGACCCAGTACTTC. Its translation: CASSATSGRRLETQYF.

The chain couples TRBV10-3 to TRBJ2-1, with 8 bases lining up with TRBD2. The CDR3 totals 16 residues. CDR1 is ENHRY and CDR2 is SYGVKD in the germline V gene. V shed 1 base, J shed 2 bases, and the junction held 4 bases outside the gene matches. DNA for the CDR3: TGTGCCATCAGTGAGTATCCGGGAGGGCCCTACAATGAGCAGTTCTTC. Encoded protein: CAISEYPGGPYNEQFF.

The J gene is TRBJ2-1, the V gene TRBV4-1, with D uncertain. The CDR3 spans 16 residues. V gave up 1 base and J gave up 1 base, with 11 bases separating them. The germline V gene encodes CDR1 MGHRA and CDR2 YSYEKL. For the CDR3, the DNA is TGCGCCAGCAGCCAAGTCGTGGCGGAGTCCTACAATGAGCAGTTCTTC. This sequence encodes CASSQVVAESYNEQFF.